These 7 T cell receptor beta chains came from one sample sequenced in a study of cytomegalovirus exposure and HLA in healthy donors. Primers included in the PCR were 60 Vbeta and 13 Jbeta primers. Sequencing used immunoSEQ multiplex PCR; TCRdb keeps in-frame clones, though not all of them. The sample has over 150,000 clones; around 73% are singletons. Material for sequencing was PBMCs. These receptors were obtained from a woman aged 18-29 years in good health and CMV-seropositive.

The J gene is TRBJ1-1, the V gene TRBV2; the D is unclear. Germline CDR1 reads SNHLY; CDR2 reads FYNNEI. V was shortened by 8 bases and J by 4 bases, with 11 bases between the two germline ends. The CDR3 covers 12 residues. DNA of the CDR3: TGTGCCAGCGGGCGGGCCAGCACTGAAGCTTTCTTT. Its translation: CASGRASTEAFF.

The chain recombines TRBV13 with TRBJ1-1; the match to TRBD1 covers 9 bases. The germline CDR1 and CDR2 sequences are PRHDT and FYEKMQ (reference sequence). With 5 bases clipped from V and 7 bases from J, the junction kept 11 bases outside the gene matches. CDR3 length: 15 residues. The CDR3: CASSPGTGNSVEAFF. DNA of the CDR3: TGTGCCAGCAGCCCGGGGACAGGGAATTCAGTTGAAGCTTTCTTT.

The chain's CDR3 is CASSVGTGGQPQHF. CDR3 coding DNA: TGTGCCAGCAGTGTGGGGACAGGGGGGCAGCCCCAGCATTTT. The chain carries TRBV2 and TRBJ1-5; 11 bases map to TRBD1. Germline V lookup: CDR1 SNHLY, CDR2 FYNNEI. This CDR3 has 14 amino acids. V shed 4 bases, J shed 7 bases, and the junction held 3 bases outside the gene matches.

The V gene is TRBV6-6, the J gene TRBJ2-6; possibly TRBD2 for D (5 bases). CDR3 length equals 16 residues. Germline V gene data show CDR1 as MNHNY and CDR2 as SVGAGI (reference sequence). Trimming pared 4 bases from V and 0 bases from J, leaving 10 bases between. The CDR3 DNA is TGTGCCAGCAGTTCCCACGGACTCTCTGGGGCCAACGTCCTGACTTTC. It yields the protein CASSSHGLSGANVLTF.

This clone has a handful of counts. The J gene is TRBJ2-5, the V gene TRBV2; the D is unclear. The CDR3 is 12 amino acids. The ends were cut back, 3 bases at V and 4 bases at J, with 6 bases in the middle. Germline loops: CDR1 SNHLY, CDR2 FYNNEI. In DNA, the CDR3 is TGTGCCAGCAGTGAGGGCAGAGAGACCCAGTACTTC. The encoded protein is CASSEGRETQYF.

The chain employs TRBV28 and TRBJ1-1; TRBD1 matches at 8 bases. CDR1 is MDHEN, CDR2 SYDVKM, per germline. CDR3 length: 15 amino acids. Germline trimming cut 4 bases from V and 5 bases from J; bases unmatched to any gene: 9. This CDR3 is CASSSPGQGQTEAFF. In DNA form, the CDR3 reads TGTGCCAGCAGTTCCCCCGGACAGGGCCAAACTGAAGCTTTCTTT.

The chain uses TRBV5-1 and TRBJ2-5; the D is unclear. The CDR3 is made up of 12 amino acids. Trimming left V 0 bases short and J 5 bases short, with 5 bases between. The germline V gene encodes CDR1 SGHRS and CDR2 YFSETQ. For the CDR3, the DNA is TGCGCCAGCAGCTTGGGAGTGGAGACCCAGTACTTC. Translating gives CASSLGVETQYF.